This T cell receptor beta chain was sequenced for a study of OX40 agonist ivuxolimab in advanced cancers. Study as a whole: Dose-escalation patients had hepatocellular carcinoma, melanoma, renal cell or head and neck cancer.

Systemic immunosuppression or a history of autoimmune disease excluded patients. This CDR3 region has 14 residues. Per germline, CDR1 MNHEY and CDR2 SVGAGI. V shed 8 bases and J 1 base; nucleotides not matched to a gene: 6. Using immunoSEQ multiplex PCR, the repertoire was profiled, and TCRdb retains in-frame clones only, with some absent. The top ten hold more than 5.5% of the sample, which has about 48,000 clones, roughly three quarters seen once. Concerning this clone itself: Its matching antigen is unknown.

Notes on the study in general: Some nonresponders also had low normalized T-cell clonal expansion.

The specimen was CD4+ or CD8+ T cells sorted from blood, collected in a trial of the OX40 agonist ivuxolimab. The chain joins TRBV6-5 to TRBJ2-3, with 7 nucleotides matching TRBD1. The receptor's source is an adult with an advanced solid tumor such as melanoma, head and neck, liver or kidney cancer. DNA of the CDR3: TGTGCCAGCGGTTCCGGGACAGGCACAGATACGCAGTATTTT. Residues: CASGSGTGTDTQYF.